This entry is about one T cell receptor beta chain. This clone showed up many times. This clone's antigen is unknown. Within one base of it there is no much larger clone, and no base qualities were kept. The CDR1 and CDR2 encoded by the germline V gene are SGHAT and FQNNGV. The CDR3 sequence holds 15 residues, the cysteine and phenylalanine included. The retained sequence is limited to the CDR3, 45 bases, with the frame set at the first base. Germline trimming: 3 bases from V, 8 bases from J; junction bases outside gene matches: 9. The receptor library was made with PCR. The data were produced on an Illumina HiSeq 4000. High-throughput sequencing was used to profile the TCR beta-chain CDR3 region of each patient. Concerning the study's data processing: Drawing on CDR3 differences between clinicopathological groups, the researchers built a classifier meant to tell apart patients with distant-metastatic papillary thyroid cancer. The Shannon index was used to assess repertoire diversity, and the Morisita-Horn index was used to assess tumor-blood repertoire similarity. TCRdb reworked the public reads: Q25 trimming with fastp, MiXCR clone assembly, productive beta chains retained. The V and J calls were determined by TCRdb, not by the authors. In all, the sample holds some 30,000 clones, and roughly 30% of those were seen once. The ten largest account for over 30% of the sample.

This entry is derived from a study of metastatic and nonmetastatic thyroid tumors (dated by TCRdb to about 2020). Study-wide context: For patients with malignant and with benign thyroid disease, the researchers compared repertoires between peripheral blood samples and tumor or nodule tissue samples. What the research found in general, with its limitations: In both blood and tumor samples, TCR beta diversity was reported to be significantly higher in malignant tumors than in benign nodules.

None of the patients had been given any treatment before thyroid surgery. Using T-cell receptor beta sequencing, the study looked back at clinical samples from patients collected from about 2011 to 2018. Sequencing was performed on blood. The chain links TRBV11-2 with TRBJ2-1; 8 bases in between match TRBD2. This TCR was recovered from a female donor with papillary thyroid cancer or a benign thyroid nodule (not recorded which). Some clones in this sample may be carry-over from other donors' samples. CDR3 loop: CASSLREDGRDEQFF. DNA sequence: TGTGCCAGCAGCTTGCGGGAGGATGGACGGGATGAGCAGTTCTTC.